These 22 T cell receptor beta chains were all obtained from the same sample, sequenced in a study of cytomegalovirus exposure and HLA in healthy donors. PCR employed 60 Vbeta and 13 Jbeta primers. TCRdb's table, derived via immunoSEQ multiplex PCR, lists solely in-frame clones and lacks some. The sample consists of about 120,000 clones, over 60% of them appearing once. The sample consisted of PBMCs. The receptors were sampled from a middle-aged woman in good health and CMV-seropositive.

This chain connects TRBV5-1 to TRBJ2-3, with D possibly TRBD1 on 5 matching bases. Germline lookup yields CDR1 SGHRS and CDR2 YFSETQ. Deletions cut 2 bases from V and 0 bases from J, with 13 bases between. The CDR3 loop spans 16 amino acids. CDR3 in DNA: TGCGCCAGCAGCTTACCGACACAGGCTAGCACAGATACGCAGTATTTT. Protein sequence: CASSLPTQASTDTQYF.

To note about this clone: This same CDR3 is encoded by further DNA sequences in the sample. V and J are TRBV4-2 and TRBJ1-2, with D possibly TRBD1 on 5 matching bases. CDR1 is LGHNA, CDR2 YNFKEQ, per germline. The CDR3 covers 15 residues. V dropped 3 bases and J dropped 4 bases, with 15 bases sitting between them. The DNA of the CDR3 is TGTGCCAGCAGCCACCCGGGGGAAGAGGGCTATGGCTACACCTTC. Residues: CASSHPGEEGYGYTF.

A single count supports this clone. This sequence joins TRBV27 and TRBJ2-7; 9 positions match TRBD1. The CDR3 is made up of 17 amino acids. The trim removed 4 bases at V and 3 bases at J, leaving 13 bases unmatched. Germline V gene sequence: CDR1 MNHEY, CDR2 SMNVEV (reference sequence). DNA of the CDR3: TGTGCCAGCAGTTACAGTGTGGGGGGGACAGGGATCTACGAGCAGTACTTC. Translation gives CASSYSVGGTGIYEQYF.

The rearrangement links TRBV6-1 to TRBJ1-1; D is unclear. The CDR3 is made up of 13 amino acids. Germline lookup yields CDR1 MNHNS and CDR2 SASEGT. V was trimmed by 2 bases and J by 6 bases, leaving 10 bases between them. The CDR3 is CASSETPLAEAFF. For the CDR3, the DNA is TGTGCCAGCAGTGAAACCCCACTAGCTGAAGCTTTCTTT.

The chain combines TRBV5-6 with TRBJ2-1, with D possibly being TRBD1 (5 bases). There are 16 residues in the CDR3. CDR1 is SGHDT and CDR2 is YYEEEE in the germline V gene. V shed 4 bases and J shed 0 bases, with 14 bases lying between them. CDR3 sequence: CASSKVLGDSYNEQFF. In DNA form, the CDR3 reads TGTGCCAGCAGCAAGGTCTTAGGGGACTCCTACAATGAGCAGTTCTTC.

The rearrangement links TRBV4-1 to TRBJ2-1; 7 bases are shared with TRBD1. This CDR3 is 17 amino acids long. V shed 0 bases, J shed 0 bases, and the junction held 5 bases outside the gene matches. Germline loops: CDR1 MGHRA, CDR2 YSYEKL. This CDR3 reads CASSQEEGTASYNEQFF. The CDR3 DNA follows: TGCGCCAGCAGCCAAGAAGAGGGGACAGCCTCCTACAATGAGCAGTTCTTC.

The rearrangement uses TRBV7-3 and TRBJ2-1, with D perhaps matching TRBD2 (5 bases). The germline CDR1 and CDR2 sequences are SGHTA and FQGTGA. V gave up 5 bases and J gave up 9 bases, with 14 bases separating them. This CDR3 is built from 13 residues. For the CDR3, the DNA is TGTGCCAGCAGCCCCAGTTGGGAGACTGAGCAGTTCTTC. It is translated as CASSPSWETEQFF. The variable domain in full, with the rest retrieved from reference TRBV7-3 and TRBJ2-1, is GAGVSQTPSNKVTEKGKYVELRCDPISGHTALYWYRQSLGQGPEFLIYFQGTGAADDSGLPNDRFFAVRPEGSVSTLKIQRTERGDSAVYLCASSPSWETEQFFGPGTRLTVL.

This rearrangement joins TRBV10-3 to TRBJ2-7; TRBD2 agrees at 14 bases. Germline trimming cut 3 bases from V and 2 bases from J; bases unmatched to any gene: 3. The CDR3 has 16 amino acids. Germline V CDR1 and CDR2: ENHRY, SYGVKD. CDR3: CAISDLTSGRAYEQYF. CDR3 DNA: TGTGCCATCAGTGACTTGACTAGCGGGAGGGCCTACGAGCAGTACTTC.

The chain uses TRBV11-2 and TRBJ2-5, with 10 bases that match TRBD1. Judging by the DNA end, TRBJ2-7 fits better; the J call may be wrong. The CDR3 totals 14 residues. Germline V gene data show CDR1 as SGHAT and CDR2 as FQNNGV. The chain's CDR3 is CASSTDRGVHEQYF. The CDR3 DNA is TGTGCCAGCAGCACGGACAGGGGGGTCCACGAGCAGTACTTC.

This clone was recorded a few times. The chain's CDR3 is CASRNRGMNTEAFF. CDR3 nucleotides: TGCGCCAGCAGAAACAGGGGAATGAACACTGAAGCTTTCTTT. The J gene is TRBJ1-1, the V gene TRBV5-1; TRBD1 matches at 7 bases. The junction had 4 bases not matched to a gene; V was cut back by 5 bases and J by 0 bases. CDR3 size: 14 residues. Germline-derived CDR1 and CDR2 are SGHRS and YFSETQ.

This chain uses TRBV5-8 with TRBJ2-5; 10 nucleotides line up with TRBD1. The trim removed 4 bases at V and 6 bases at J, leaving 6 bases unmatched. Per germline, CDR1 SGHTS and CDR2 YDEGEE. This CDR3 is built from 14 residues. CDR3 sequence (DNA): TGTGCCAGCAGCCCGGGGACAGGGGCGCAGACCCAGTACTTC. Its translation is CASSPGTGAQTQYF. Drawing the rest from reference TRBV5-8 and TRBJ2-5, the complete variable domain is EAGVTQSPTHLIKTRGQQATLRCSPISGHTSVYWYQQALGLGLQFLLWYDEGEERNRGNFPPRFSGRQFPNYSSELNVNALELEDSALYLCASSPGTGAQTQYFGPGTRLLVL.

The rearrangement uses TRBV7-9 and TRBJ1-2, with D hard to call. V lost 3 bases, J lost 2 bases, and 10 bases lay in between. From germline, CDR1 is SEHNR and CDR2 FQNEAQ (reference sequence). The CDR3 is 14 amino acids. The CDR3 DNA reads as TGTGCCAGCAGCTTCTTGGAACAGAACTATGGCTACACCTTC. Encoded protein: CASSFLEQNYGYTF.

This chain uses TRBV28 with TRBJ2-7; D uncertain. Germline V CDR1 and CDR2: MDHEN, SYDVKM. The CDR3 is 13 residues long. V lost 6 bases and J lost 6, with 15 bases in between. In nucleotides, the CDR3 is TGTGCCAGCAGGTTGGGCCAGTCCGCCGAGCAGTACTTC. This translates into CASRLGQSAEQYF.

V is TRBV4-3 and J is TRBJ2-7; a weak D match, TRBD2 (5 bases). V lost 0 bases to trimming and J lost 4 bases, with 13 bases between them. The CDR3 runs 15 residues. Germline CDR1 LGHNA, CDR2 YSLEER. DNA of the CDR3: TGCGCCAGCAGCCAAGATCCTAGCCGTTCTTACGAGCAGTACTTC. Translated, it gives CASSQDPSRSYEQYF.

The chain joins TRBV28 to TRBJ2-1; TRBD1 might be the D (6 bases). V was pared by 5 bases and J by 0 bases, with 11 bases between. CDR1 and CDR2 from the germline V gene are MDHEN and SYDVKM. This CDR3 has 15 residues. CDR3 amino acids: CASSLQGFSYNEQFF. The CDR3 coding sequence is TGTGCCAGCAGTCTACAGGGCTTCTCCTACAATGAGCAGTTCTTC.

This clone was observed a few times. The chain carries TRBV6-4 and TRBJ2-7, with D possibly matching TRBD2 (5 bases). Trimming took off 5 bases at V and 6 bases at J, with 14 bases between the two ends. Germline V lookup: CDR1 MRHNA, CDR2 SNTAGT. The CDR3 is made up of 13 amino acids. Here the CDR3 DNA reads TGTGCCAGCAGTTACGGGCCCGAGGGCGAGCAGTACTTC. Protein sequence: CASSYGPEGEQYF.

V usage is TRBV27 and J usage is TRBJ2-3; 7 bases are a match to TRBD2. Germline CDR1 reads MNHEY; CDR2 reads SMNVEV (reference sequence). The CDR3 covers 17 residues. The ends lost 1 base at V and 4 bases at J; junction bases unmatched: 11. The DNA for the CDR3 is TGTGCCAGCAGTTTATGGGGGGAGGGGAGCGTAGCAGATACGCAGTATTTT. This sequence encodes CASSLWGEGSVADTQYF.

This chain joins TRBV6-5 and TRBJ1-5, with 8 bases identical to TRBD1. In germline, CDR1 is MNHEY, CDR2 SVGAGI. This CDR3 has 15 residues. Unmatched junction bases numbered 4, after V lost 6 bases and J lost 0 bases. CDR3 in amino acids: CASSMTGDSNQPQHF. The CDR3 DNA reads TGTGCCAGCAGCATGACAGGGGATAGCAATCAGCCCCAGCATTTT.

With respect to this clone: In the same sample, other DNA sequences code for this CDR3. This chain joins TRBV11-2 and TRBJ2-7; 8 bases are a match to TRBD2. CDR3 length equals 14 residues. Germline V lookup: CDR1 SGHAT, CDR2 FQNNGV. J gave up 4 bases and V 1 base, and 3 bases lay outside the gene matches. CDR3: CASSLGLAGYEQYF. CDR3 coding DNA: TGTGCCAGCAGCTTAGGGCTAGCGGGTTACGAGCAGTACTTC.

This clone showed up just a few times. The chain couples TRBV4-2 to TRBJ2-2; the match to TRBD1 covers 7 bases. V trimming: 1 base; J trimming: 1 base; junction bases outside the gene matches: 3. The germline gives CDR1 LGHNA, CDR2 YNFKEQ. CDR3 length: 16 residues. The CDR3 DNA sequence: TGTGCCAGCAGCCAAGTAGGGACAGAGAACACCGGGGAGCTGTTTTTT. It is translated as CASSQVGTENTGELFF.

The chain couples TRBV29-1 to TRBJ2-1; TRBD2 agrees at 11 bases. CDR3 length: 15 residues. Germline V gene lookup returns CDR1 SQVTM and CDR2 ANQGSEA. With V trimmed by 2 bases and J by 13 bases, 13 bases remained unmatched. The CDR3: CSVESGSSGGSHQFF. As DNA, the CDR3 is TGCAGCGTTGAATCGGGTTCTAGCGGGGGGTCCCATCAGTTCTTC.

The chain has TRBV7-9 and TRBJ2-1; 7 bases match TRBD2. The length of the CDR3 is 12 residues. Germline values: CDR1 SEHNR, CDR2 FQNEAQ (reference sequence). The V segment lost 9 bases and the J segment 5 bases; nucleotides outside the gene matches: 4. The CDR3 nucleotides are TGTGCCAGGGGGGGGGAGGACAATGAGCAGTTCTTC. Amino acid sequence: CARGGEDNEQFF.